This T cell receptor beta chain comes out of a study of liver allograft versus peripheral blood T cells. Study background: The authors compared T cell receptor repertoires in transplanted livers with recipients' peripheral blood repertoires. Study-level points and caveats: Liver allograft T cell receptor repertoires were reported to differ from peripheral blood repertoires.

V was trimmed by 5 bases and J by 1 base, leaving 15 bases between them. The CDR3 is 16 amino acids. This clonotype is labeled medium-sized. What it recognizes is unknown. From the reads, TCRdb called clonotypes with MiXCR, one entry per CDR3 protein. The sample yields over a thousand distinct CDR3 sequences, 14% to 15% seen once. V usage is TRBV12-3 or TRBV12-4 and J usage is TRBJ1-5; TRBD1 is a possible D gene (5 bases). This receptor was obtained from a human patient who had a liver transplant. The graft donor may account for some of the T cells. This CDR3 is CASSVSGGRSNQPQHF. The CDR3 DNA sequence: TGTGCCAGCAGTGTTTCCGGGGGACGAAGCAATCAGCCCCAGCATTTT.